This T cell receptor (beta chain) comes out of a study of vaccination and CD4 T cells after COVID-19. At the level of the study: Blood was drawn a median around 70 days post second dose, range 14 to 241.

This clonotype qualifies as medium-sized. No antigen is known for it. Germline assignment: CDR1 LNHDA and CDR2 SQIVND (reference sequence). This CDR3 comprises 15 residues. V was cut by 7 bases and J by 4 bases, with 19 bases left in between. The assay that was used to sequence DNA from cultured CD4+ T cells was the Oncomine TCR Beta short-read assay. TCRdb redid the calling of the PCR reads with MiXCR, one entry per CDR3 protein. The repertoire holds just over 20,000 distinct CDR3 sequences, with less than 75% as singletons. This sample's treatment: roughly 10-day PBMC culture with coronavirus spike peptide pools or control peptides (ViraFEST assay).

The chain recombines TRBV19 with TRBJ1-1; tentative D call: TRBD1 (6 bases). This sequence was found in a human donor who had recovered from COVID-19. Sequencing was done on a sample of CD4+ T cells from blood, cultured in vitro. As DNA, the CDR3 is TGTGCCAGTACGGCTCAGGCGAGGGGGACCACTGAAGCTTTCTTT. Its protein product is CASTAQARGTTEAFF.